This record covers a single TCR beta chain. Other nucleotide sequences from this sample produce the same CDR3. The source of the sample is a study of shared clonotypes between healthy human individuals. Data came from immunoSEQ multiplex PCR; TCRdb stores just in-frame clones and leaves some out. The sample shows around 1.6 million clones, 95% to 99% of them seen only once. Germline assignment: CDR1 MDHEN and CDR2 SYDVKM. CDR3 length equals 13 residues. V gave up 3 bases and J gave up 0 bases, with 4 bases separating them. Sequencing used naive CD4+ T cells sorted from blood. Subset: CD45RA+ positively selected. The chain carries TRBV28 and TRBJ2-3; D is ambiguous. The source of this sequence is a man in his thirties or forties in good health. This CDR3 reads CASSLVSTDTQYF. The CDR3 bases are TGTGCCAGCAGTTTGGTCAGCACAGATACGCAGTATTTT.